The clone carrying this T cell receptor (beta chain) was recorded a few times. The sample is drawn from a study of CD8 T cells in Susac syndrome. Germline V gene lookup returns CDR1 SGHTA and CDR2 FQGTGA. The V end lost 2 bases, the J end lost 6 bases, and 7 bases lay between the germline ends. The CDR3 spans 13 residues. Random hexamers served to reverse transcribe about 0.45 to 1 ug RNA. One entry per CDR3 protein, called by TCRdb with MiXCR from the immunoSEQ multiplex PCR reads. Found here are 150,000 to 200,000 distinct CDR3 sequences, about 90% of them singletons; the top ten hold 0.08%. Healthy donors, matched for age and sex, constituted the control group. Through negative isolation, CD4+ and CD8+ T cells were obtained, while TEMRA cells were enriched using FACS.

The source of this sequence is a human donor in good health. V is TRBV7-3 and J is TRBJ2-2, with D tentatively TRBD1 (5 bases). Material: CD4+ T cells from PBMCs. CDR3: CASSLSGSGELFF. The CDR3 DNA reads as TGTGCCAGCAGCTTATCAGGGTCCGGGGAGCTGTTTTTT.